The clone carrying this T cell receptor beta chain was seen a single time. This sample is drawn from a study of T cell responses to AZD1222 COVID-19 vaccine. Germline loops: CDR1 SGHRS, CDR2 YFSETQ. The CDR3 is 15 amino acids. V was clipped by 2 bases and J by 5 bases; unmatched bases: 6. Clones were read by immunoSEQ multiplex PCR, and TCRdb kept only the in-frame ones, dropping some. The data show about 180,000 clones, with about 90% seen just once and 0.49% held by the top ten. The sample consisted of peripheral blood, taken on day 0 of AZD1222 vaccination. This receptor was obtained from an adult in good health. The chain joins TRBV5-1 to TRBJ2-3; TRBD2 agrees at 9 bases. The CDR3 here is CASSFASGAGDTQYF. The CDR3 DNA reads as TGCGCCAGCAGCTTCGCTAGCGGGGCCGGAGATACGCAGTATTTT.